The following is a TCR beta chain sequence with its context. Using its own MiXCR run on the RT-PCR reads, TCRdb lists one record per CDR3 protein. Here the sample spans some 880,000 distinct CDR3 sequences, more than 15% being singletons. This record comes from a study of patients and donors after allogeneic stem cell transplantation. Specimen: blood, either unsorted or a sorted T cell fraction (not recorded which). The origin of this receptor is a human donor who was either an allogeneic HSCT recipient or a stem cell or donor lymphocyte infusion donor (not recorded which). It is not recorded whose cells these are; they may come from a transplant donor.

CDR3 DNA: TGTGCCAGCAGCCCTGGCCCGGCGGGGAGGCAGTTCTTC. Protein product: CASSPGPAGRQFF. The rearrangement links TRBV7-3 to TRBJ2-1, with a possible D match to TRBD2 (6 bases). The CDR3 has 13 amino acids. V dropped 5 bases and J dropped 12 bases, with 17 bases sitting between them. Germline CDR1 and CDR2: SGHTA and FQGTGA. Combining the CDR3 with reference TRBV7-3 and TRBJ2-1 gives the whole variable domain GAGVSQTPSNKVTEKGKYVELRCDPISGHTALYWYRQSLGQGPEFLIYFQGTGAADDSGLPNDRFFAVRPEGSVSTLKIQRTERGDSAVYLCASSPGPAGRQFFGPGTRLTVL.